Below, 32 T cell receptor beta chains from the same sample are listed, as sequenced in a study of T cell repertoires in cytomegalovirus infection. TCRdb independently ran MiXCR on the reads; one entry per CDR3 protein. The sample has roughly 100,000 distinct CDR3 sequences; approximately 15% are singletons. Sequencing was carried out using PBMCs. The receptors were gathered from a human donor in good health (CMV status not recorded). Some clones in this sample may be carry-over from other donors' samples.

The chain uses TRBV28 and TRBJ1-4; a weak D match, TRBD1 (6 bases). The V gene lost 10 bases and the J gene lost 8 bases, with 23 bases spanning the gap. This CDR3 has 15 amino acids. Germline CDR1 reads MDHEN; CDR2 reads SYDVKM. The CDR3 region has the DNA TGTGCCACAACCCCCCCCGGGGGCGGTAGGGAAAAACTGTTTTTT. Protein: CATTPPGGGREKLFF.

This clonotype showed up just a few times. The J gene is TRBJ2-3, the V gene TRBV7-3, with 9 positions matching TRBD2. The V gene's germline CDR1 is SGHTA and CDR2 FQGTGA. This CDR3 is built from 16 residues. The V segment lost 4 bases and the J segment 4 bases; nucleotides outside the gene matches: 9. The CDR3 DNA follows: TGTGCCAGCAGCTCGACAGCGGGGGGTTTATCAGATACGCAGTATTTT. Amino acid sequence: CASSSTAGGLSDTQYF.

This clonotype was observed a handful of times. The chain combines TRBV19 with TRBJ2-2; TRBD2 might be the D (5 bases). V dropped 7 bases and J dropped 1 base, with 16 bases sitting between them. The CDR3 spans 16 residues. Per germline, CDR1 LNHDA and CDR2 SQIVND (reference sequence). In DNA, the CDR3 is TGTGCCAGTACCTCTTCCGCCCGGGGGAACACCGGGGAGCTGTTTTTT. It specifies CASTSSARGNTGELFF.

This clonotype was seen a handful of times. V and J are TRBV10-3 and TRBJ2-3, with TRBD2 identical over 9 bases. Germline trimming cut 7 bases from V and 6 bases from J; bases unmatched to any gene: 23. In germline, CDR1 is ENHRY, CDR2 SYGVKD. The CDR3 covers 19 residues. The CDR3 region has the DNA TGTGCCATCAACCCCCTTCCAGCGCCGCCCGCGGGGGGGTCGGATACGCAGTATTTT. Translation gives CAINPLPAPPAGGSDTQYF.

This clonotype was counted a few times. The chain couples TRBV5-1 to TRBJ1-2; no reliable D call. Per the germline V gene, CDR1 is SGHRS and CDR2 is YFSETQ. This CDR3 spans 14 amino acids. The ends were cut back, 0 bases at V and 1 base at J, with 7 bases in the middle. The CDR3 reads CASSLDGINYGYTF. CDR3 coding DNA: TGCGCCAGCAGCTTGGACGGGATTAACTATGGCTACACCTTC.

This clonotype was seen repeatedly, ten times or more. CDR3 DNA sequence: TGTGCCAGCAGCCCGAGCCGCGACGGAGTCTACGAGCAGTACTTC. Translation: CASSPSRDGVYEQYF. The chain uses TRBV7-2 and TRBJ2-7, with no clear D. Germline CDR1 and CDR2: SGHTA and FQGNSA. Deletions cut 5 bases from V and 3 bases from J, with 17 bases between. The length of the CDR3 is 15 residues.

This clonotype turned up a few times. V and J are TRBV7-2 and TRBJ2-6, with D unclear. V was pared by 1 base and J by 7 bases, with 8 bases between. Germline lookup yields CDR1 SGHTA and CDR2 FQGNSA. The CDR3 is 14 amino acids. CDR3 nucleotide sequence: TGTGCCAGCAGCTTAGTATCCACTGCCAACGTCCTGACTTTC. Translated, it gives CASSLVSTANVLTF. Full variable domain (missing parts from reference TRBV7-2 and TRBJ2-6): GAGVSQSPSNKVTEKGKDVELRCDPISGHTALYWYRQSLGQGLEFLIYFQGNSAPDKSGLPSDRFSAERTGGSVSTLTIQRTQQEDSAVYLCASSLVSTANVLTFGAGSRLTVL.

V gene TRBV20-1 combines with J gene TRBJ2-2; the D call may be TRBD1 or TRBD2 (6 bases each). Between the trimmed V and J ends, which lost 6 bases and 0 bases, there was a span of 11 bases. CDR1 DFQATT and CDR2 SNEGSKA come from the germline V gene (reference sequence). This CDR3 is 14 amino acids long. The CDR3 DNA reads TGCAGTGCCAAGGGGGGAGCGAACACCGGGGAGCTGTTTTTT. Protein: CSAKGGANTGELFF.

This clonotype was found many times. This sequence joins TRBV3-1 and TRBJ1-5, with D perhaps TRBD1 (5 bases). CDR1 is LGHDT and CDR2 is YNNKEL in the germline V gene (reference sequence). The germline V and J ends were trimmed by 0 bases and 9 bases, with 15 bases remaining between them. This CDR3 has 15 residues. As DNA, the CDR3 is TGTGCCAGCAGCCAAGATCCGCTTCCGGGACGGCCCCAGCATTTT. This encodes CASSQDPLPGRPQHF.

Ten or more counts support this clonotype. The CDR3 region has the DNA TGCAGTGCTAGAGAGACAGGGAACTCCTACGAGCAGTACTTC. Translation: CSARETGNSYEQYF. The V gene is TRBV20-1, the J gene TRBJ2-7, with TRBD1 matching over 7 bases. The V and J ends lost 0 bases and 0 bases, in that order; junction bases with no gene match: 2. The CDR3 has 14 amino acids. Germline V gene data show CDR1 as DFQATT and CDR2 as SNEGSKA (reference sequence).

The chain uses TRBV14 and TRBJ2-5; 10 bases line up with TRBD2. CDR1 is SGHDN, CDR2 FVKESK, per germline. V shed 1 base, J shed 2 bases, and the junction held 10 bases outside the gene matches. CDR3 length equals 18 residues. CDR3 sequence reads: CASSQVIGSGGKQETQYF. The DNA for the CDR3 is TGTGCCAGCAGCCAAGTGATCGGTAGCGGGGGGAAACAAGAGACCCAGTACTTC.

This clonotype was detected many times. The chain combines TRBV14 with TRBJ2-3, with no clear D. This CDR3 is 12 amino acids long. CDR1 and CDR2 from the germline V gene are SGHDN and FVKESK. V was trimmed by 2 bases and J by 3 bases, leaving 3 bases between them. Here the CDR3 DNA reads TGTGCCAGCAGCCAATTAACAGATACGCAGTATTTT. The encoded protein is CASSQLTDTQYF. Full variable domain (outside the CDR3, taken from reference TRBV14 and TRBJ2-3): EAGVTQFPSHSVIEKGQTVTLRCDPISGHDNLYWYRRVMGKEIKFLLHFVKESKQDESGMPNNRFLAERTGGTYSTLKVQPAELEDSGVYFCASSQLTDTQYFGPGTRLTVL.

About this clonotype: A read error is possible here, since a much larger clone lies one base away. CDR3 DNA sequence: TGTGCCAGCAGCTTAGTCCGGGCGCGCCCACCCCTCCCCTTT. Encoded protein: CASSLVRARPPLPF. The chain recombines TRBV7-8 with TRBJ1-6; no firm D call. Germline V lookup: CDR1 SGHVS, CDR2 FQNEAQ. The CDR3 consists of 14 residues.

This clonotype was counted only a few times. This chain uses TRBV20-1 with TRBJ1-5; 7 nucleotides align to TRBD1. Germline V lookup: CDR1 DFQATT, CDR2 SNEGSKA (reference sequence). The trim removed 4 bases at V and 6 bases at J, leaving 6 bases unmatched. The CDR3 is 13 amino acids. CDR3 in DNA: TGCAGTGCTACAACAGGGGCAAGTCAGCCCCAGCATTTT. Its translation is CSATTGASQPQHF.

Here the CDR3 reads CASSLVNGVGELFF. The CDR3 DNA reads TGTGCCAGCAGCTTAGTTAATGGGGTCGGGGAGCTGTTTTTT. The chain has TRBV7-2 and TRBJ2-2; the D is unclear. V was cut by 1 base and J by 7 bases, with 10 bases left in between. Looked up from germline, CDR1 is SGHTA and CDR2 is FQGNSA. The CDR3 consists of 14 residues.

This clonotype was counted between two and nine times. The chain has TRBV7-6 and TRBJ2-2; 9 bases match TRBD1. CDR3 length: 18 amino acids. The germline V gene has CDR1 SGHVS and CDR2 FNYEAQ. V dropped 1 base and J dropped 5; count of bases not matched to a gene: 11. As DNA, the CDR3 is TGTGCCAGCAGCTTAGTATCGGGACAGGGTCTGGAAACCGGGGAGCTGTTTTTT. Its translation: CASSLVSGQGLETGELFF.

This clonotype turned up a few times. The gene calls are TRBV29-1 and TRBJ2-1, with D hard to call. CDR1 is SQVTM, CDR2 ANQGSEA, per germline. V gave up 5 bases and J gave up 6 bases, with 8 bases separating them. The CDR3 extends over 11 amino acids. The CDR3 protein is CSVSRSNEQFF. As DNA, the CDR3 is TGCAGCGTTAGCAGGTCCAATGAGCAGTTCTTC.

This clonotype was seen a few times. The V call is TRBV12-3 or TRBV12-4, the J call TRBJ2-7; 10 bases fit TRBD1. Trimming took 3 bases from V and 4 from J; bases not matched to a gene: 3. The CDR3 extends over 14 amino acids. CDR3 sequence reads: CASSFMGQGYEQYF. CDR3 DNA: TGTGCCAGCAGTTTCATGGGACAGGGGTACGAGCAGTACTTC.

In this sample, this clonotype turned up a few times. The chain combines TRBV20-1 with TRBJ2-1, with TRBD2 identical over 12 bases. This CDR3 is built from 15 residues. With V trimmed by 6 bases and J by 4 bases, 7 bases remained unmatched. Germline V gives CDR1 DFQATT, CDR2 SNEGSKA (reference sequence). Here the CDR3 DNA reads TGCAGTGCCTGGCGAACTAGCGGGGGGTACAATGAGCAGTTCTTC. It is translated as CSAWRTSGGYNEQFF.

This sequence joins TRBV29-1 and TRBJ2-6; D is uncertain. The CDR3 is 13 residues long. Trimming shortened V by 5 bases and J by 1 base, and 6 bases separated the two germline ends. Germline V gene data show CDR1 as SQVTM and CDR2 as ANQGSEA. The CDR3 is CSVMGSGANVLTF. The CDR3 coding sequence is TGCAGCGTTATGGGTTCTGGGGCCAACGTCCTGACTTTC.

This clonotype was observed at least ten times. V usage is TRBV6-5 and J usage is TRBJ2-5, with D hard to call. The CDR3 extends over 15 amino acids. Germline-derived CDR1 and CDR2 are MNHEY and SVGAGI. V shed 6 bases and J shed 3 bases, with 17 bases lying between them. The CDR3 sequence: CASSPIRTHKETQYF. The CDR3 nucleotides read TGTGCCAGCAGCCCAATTCGCACCCATAAAGAGACCCAGTACTTC.

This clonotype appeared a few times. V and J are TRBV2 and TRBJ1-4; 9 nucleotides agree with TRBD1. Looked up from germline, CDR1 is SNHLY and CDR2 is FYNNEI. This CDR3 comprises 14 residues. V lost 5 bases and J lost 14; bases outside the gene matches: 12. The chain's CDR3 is CASSRDRDDRGLFF. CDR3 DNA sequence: TGTGCCAGCAGTCGGGACAGGGACGATCGGGGGCTGTTTTTT.

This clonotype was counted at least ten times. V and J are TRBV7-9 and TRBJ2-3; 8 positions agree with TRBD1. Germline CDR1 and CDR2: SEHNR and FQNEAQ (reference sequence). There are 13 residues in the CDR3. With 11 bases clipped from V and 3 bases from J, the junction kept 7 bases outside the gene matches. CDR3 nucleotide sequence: TGTGCCGGCCAGACAGGGGAGACAGATACGCAGTATTTT. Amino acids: CAGQTGETDTQYF.

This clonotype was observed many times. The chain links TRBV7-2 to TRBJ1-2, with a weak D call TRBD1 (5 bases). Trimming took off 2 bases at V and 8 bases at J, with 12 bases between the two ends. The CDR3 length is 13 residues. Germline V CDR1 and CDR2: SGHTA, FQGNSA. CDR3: CASSLRDLGGYTF. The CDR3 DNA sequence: TGTGCCAGCAGCTTACGGGACCTTGGGGGCTACACCTTC.

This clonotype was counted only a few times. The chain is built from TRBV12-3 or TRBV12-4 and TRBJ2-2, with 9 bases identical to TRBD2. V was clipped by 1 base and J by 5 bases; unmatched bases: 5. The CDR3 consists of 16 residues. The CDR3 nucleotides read TGTGCCAGCAGTTTAGGGGCGGGGGGGCGTACCGGGGAGCTGTTTTTT. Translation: CASSLGAGGRTGELFF.

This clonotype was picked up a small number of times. In DNA form, the CDR3 reads TGTGCCGGACGGGACGCGGGCTACGAGGGCTACACCTTC. Encoded protein: CAGRDAGYEGYTF. This sequence joins TRBV28 and TRBJ1-2, with D possibly TRBD1 on 5 matching bases. The CDR3 is made up of 13 amino acids. Germline lookup yields CDR1 MDHEN and CDR2 SYDVKM. V was shortened by 11 bases and J by 8 bases, with 21 bases between the two germline ends.

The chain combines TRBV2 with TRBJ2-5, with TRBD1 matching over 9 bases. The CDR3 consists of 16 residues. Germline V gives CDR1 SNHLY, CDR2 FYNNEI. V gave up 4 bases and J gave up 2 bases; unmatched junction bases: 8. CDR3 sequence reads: CASSVGTGLKQETQYF. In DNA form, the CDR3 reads TGTGCCAGCAGTGTAGGGACAGGGTTGAAACAAGAGACCCAGTACTTC.

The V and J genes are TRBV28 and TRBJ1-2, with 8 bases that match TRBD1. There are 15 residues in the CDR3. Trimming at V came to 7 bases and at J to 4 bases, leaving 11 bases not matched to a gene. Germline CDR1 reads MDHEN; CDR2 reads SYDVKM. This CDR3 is CASTLPPGQGYGYTF. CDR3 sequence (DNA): TGTGCCAGCACTCTACCCCCCGGACAGGGCTATGGCTACACCTTC.

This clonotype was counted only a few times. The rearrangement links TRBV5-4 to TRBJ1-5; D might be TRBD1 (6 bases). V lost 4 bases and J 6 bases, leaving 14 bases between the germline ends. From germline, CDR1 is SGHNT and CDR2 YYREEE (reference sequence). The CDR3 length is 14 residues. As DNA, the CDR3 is TGTGCCAGCAGCGTACAGGGTTCTGGTCAGCCCCAGCATTTT. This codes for CASSVQGSGQPQHF.

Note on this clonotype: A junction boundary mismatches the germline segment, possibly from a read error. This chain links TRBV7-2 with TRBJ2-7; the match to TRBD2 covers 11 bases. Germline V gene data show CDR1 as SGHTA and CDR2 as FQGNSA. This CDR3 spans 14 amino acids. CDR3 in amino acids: CASRLAGGPREQYF. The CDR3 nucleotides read TGTGCCAGCAGATTAGCGGGGGGGCCGCGGGAGCAGTACTTC.

CDR3 coding DNA: TGTGCCACCAGCAGAGATGGAGGAAATGAGCAGTTCTTC. Translated, it gives CATSRDGGNEQFF. This chain connects TRBV15 to TRBJ2-1; maybe TRBD2 (5 bases). From germline, CDR1 is LNHNV and CDR2 YYDKDF (reference sequence). The CDR3 consists of 13 residues. V dropped 0 bases and J dropped 7 bases, with 7 bases sitting between them.

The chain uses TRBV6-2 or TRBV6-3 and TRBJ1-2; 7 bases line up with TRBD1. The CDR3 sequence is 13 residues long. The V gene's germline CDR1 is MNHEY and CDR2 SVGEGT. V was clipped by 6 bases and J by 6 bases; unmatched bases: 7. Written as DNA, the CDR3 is TGTGCCAGCAGCAAACAGGGGATACATGGCTACACCTTC. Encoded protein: CASSKQGIHGYTF.